The text below deals with one T cell receptor (beta chain). The clone's antigen remains unknown. No much larger clone is present one base from it, and per-base qualities are unavailable. This specimen comes from a study of T cell responses to AZD1222 COVID-19 vaccine (dated by TCRdb to the early 2020s). Regarding the research as a whole: AZD1222 recipients with second doses at about 4 weeks or about 12 weeks were pooled, because spike-specific TCR depth and breadth did not differ between schedules. Trial participants were enrolled by age into 18-55, 56-69 and 70-plus year subgroups, with around 150, 28 and 57 TCR-sequenced participants respectively. TCR sequencing covered roughly 230 trial participants: 207 given two doses of AZD1222 and about 26 given two doses of MenACWY control vaccine.

This specimen's time point label, per the study, means: baseline before first vaccination. Vaccinee samples came from UK trials COV001 and COV002, including a single-blind randomized controlled phase 2/3 trial of AZD1222 (ChAdOx1 nCoV-19) in healthy adults. For TCRbeta chain sequencing, PBMC samples from trial participants were taken at day 0 and at day 28 after the second dose. CDR1 and CDR2 were assigned from the germline V gene (reference sequence) as SGHNT and YYREEE. Trimmed from V: 3 bases; trimmed from J: 8 bases; junction bases lacking a gene match: 12. Its CDR3 holds 16 amino acids, cysteine through phenylalanine. This entry keeps only the CDR3 DNA: 48 bases, framed from base 1. The CDR3 regions of human TCRbeta chains were analyzed by immunosequencing. On the study's bioinformatics: TCRs in the repertoires were matched against a reference library of SARS-CoV-2-specific TCRs that had been generated with the MIRA antigen-specificity platform. Breadth was defined as the fraction of unique TCRs that were SARS-CoV-2-associated, and depth was defined as the fraction of total T cells that were SARS-CoV-2-associated. Using the MIRA data, each spike-specific TCR was assigned both to the spike region to which the TCR was reactive and to a CD4 or CD8 class. Log10-transformed breadth and depth values were compared by one-way ANOVA with Sidak's multiple comparisons tests. In TCRdb, the immuneACCESS table is reduced to in-frame sequences with V and J assigned. These tables do not hold every clone; where another copy was compared, an unresolved V gene accounts for under half, and the others remain unexplained. V and J calls and clone size are those listed in that table; D and trimming were worked out from the DNA. Present in this sample are roughly 170,000 clones, roughly 88% of which were seen just once. 0.49% of the sample comes from the top ten.

What the study reported, not specific to this receptor: A significant rise in spike-specific TCR breadth and depth was observed after two AZD1222 doses relative to day 0 and relative to MenACWY recipients. Conclusions about previously exposed vaccinees are limited, since just 6 or 7 AZD1222 recipients were seropositive for SARS-CoV-2 at baseline. CD4 TCRs associated with the vaccine covered the entire spike protein, and the dominant responses were in regions 160-218 and 743-854. Participants were mostly white British, with more females than males. The authors suggested clonal diversity may have been underestimated. Reportedly, almost half of the unique spike-specific TCRs recognized epitopes lying outside the regions that are mutated in the B.1.351 and B.1.1.7 variants. Because no day 14 peak-response samples were available, repertoires were characterized only after the peak T cell response. The 56-69-year group was small, and its depth increase did not reach significance, likely because of low power.

The source is an adult in good health. Recombination joined TRBV5-4 with TRBJ2-1; 9 middle bases align to TRBD2. Sequenced material: peripheral blood, taken on day 0 of AZD1222 vaccination. The nucleotide sequence reads as follows: TGTGCCAGCAGCTCCGGAAATGGCGGGGGGGCCCATGAGCAGTTCTTC. This codes for CASSSGNGGGAHEQFF.